This TCR beta chain appears in the sequencing data of a study of T cells in localized non-small cell lung cancer. Findings and limits, study-wide: Uninvolved adjacent lung showed the highest T cell clonality, exceeding tumor. In adjacent lung appeared a median approximately 61 of the top 100 tumor clones.

Clones were read by immunoSEQ multiplex PCR, and TCRdb kept only the in-frame ones, dropping some. The repertoire holds approximately 2,800 clones, 27% seen once, with 20% in the top ten. Trimming pared 1 base from V and 4 bases from J, leaving 6 bases between. This CDR3 comprises 13 residues. The germline CDR1 and CDR2 sequences are SGHVS and FQNEAQ. This clone was seen more than once but under ten times. Its antigen remains unidentified. V usage is TRBV7-8 and J usage is TRBJ2-3; D gene ambiguous. The receptor comes from a female donor of 60 years or more with stage I squamous cell lung carcinoma. The sample was normal lung tissue next to the tumor, taken before any cancer treatment. This chain's CDR3 is CASSLEVADTQYF. CDR3 DNA sequence: TGTGCCAGCAGCTTAGAAGTAGCAGATACGCAGTATTTT.